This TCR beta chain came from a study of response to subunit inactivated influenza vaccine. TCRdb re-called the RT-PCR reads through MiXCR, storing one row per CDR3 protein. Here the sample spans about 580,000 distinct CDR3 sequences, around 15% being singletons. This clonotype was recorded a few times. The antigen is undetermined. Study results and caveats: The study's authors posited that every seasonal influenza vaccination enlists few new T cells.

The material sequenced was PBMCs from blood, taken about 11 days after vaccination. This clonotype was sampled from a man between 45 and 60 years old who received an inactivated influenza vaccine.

DNA of the CDR3: TGTGCCACCAGCAGAGATCTCAGTAACTCCTACAATGAGCAGTTCTTC. Protein sequence: CATSRDLSNSYNEQFF. The chain uses TRBV15 and TRBJ2-1; D gene uncertain. The CDR3 covers 16 residues. Germline V gene lookup returns CDR1 LNHNV and CDR2 YYDKDF (reference sequence). Trimming removed 0 bases at V and 0 bases at J, with 9 bases between.